One and the same sample provided the 6 T cell receptor beta chains below, sequenced in a study of T cell repertoires in aging, cancer and after chemotherapy. Multiplex touch-down PCR with TRB-A/B primers amplified rearranged V-D-J TRB sequences. MiXCR was run by TCRdb on the multiplex PCR reads, yielding one entry per CDR3 protein. The table lists about 4,100 distinct CDR3 sequences, 20% to 30% of them singletons. Amplification of TCR beta used genomic DNA extracted from peripheral blood. The sample taken for sequencing was blood. The origin of the receptors is a human donor with a solid tumor.

This clonotype turned up a few times. The chain has TRBV10-3 and TRBJ1-5; weak D call: TRBD1 (5 bases). The germline CDR1 and CDR2 sequences are ENHRY and SYGVKD. V was shortened by 3 bases and J by 5 bases, with 14 bases between the two germline ends. There are 15 residues in the CDR3. CDR3 sequence reads: CAISDSGGAHQPQHF. The CDR3 nucleotides are TGTGCCATCAGTGACTCGGGGGGAGCCCATCAGCCCCAGCATTTT.

By its share, this clonotype is medium-sized. V usage is TRBV27 and J usage is TRBJ2-7, with 8 bases lining up with TRBD1. Germline CDR1 MNHEY, CDR2 SMNVEV (reference sequence). V dropped 2 bases and J dropped 3; count of bases not matched to a gene: 3. The CDR3 length is 14 residues. CDR3 sequence (DNA): TGTGCCAGCAGTTTACAGGGGGCAAACTACGAGCAGTACTTC. It is translated as CASSLQGANYEQYF.

In its sample, this clonotype is medium-sized (0.01 to 0.1%). The genes are TRBV19 and TRBJ2-2; the D is unclear. Trimming took 6 bases from V and 0 from J, leaving 8 bases between them. The CDR3 extends over 14 amino acids. Germline V lookup: CDR1 LNHDA, CDR2 SQIVND (reference sequence). The CDR3 sequence: CASRGFTNTGELFF. CDR3 nucleotide sequence: TGTGCCAGTAGGGGGTTTACGAACACCGGGGAGCTGTTTTTT.

The rearrangement links TRBV7-9 to TRBJ2-7, with D maybe TRBD1 (6 bases). The CDR3 is 14 amino acids. Per the germline V gene, CDR1 is SEHNR and CDR2 is FQNEAQ (reference sequence). The V end was cut by 8 bases, the J end by 0 bases, with 14 bases between. The CDR3 DNA reads as TGTGCCAGCTCGTTAGGGGGAAACTCCTACGAGCAGTACTTC. Protein: CASSLGGNSYEQYF.

This clonotype showed up just a few times. The chain combines TRBV6-1 with TRBJ2-3; no definite D call. Trimming took 7 bases from V and 0 from J, leaving 8 bases between them. This CDR3 is built from 13 residues. Germline assignment: CDR1 MNHNS and CDR2 SASEGT. Here the CDR3 DNA reads TGTGCCAGCAAGCCATCTAGCACAGATACGCAGTATTTT. This encodes CASKPSSTDTQYF.

This clonotype was seen a handful of times. The chain uses TRBV5-1 and TRBJ1-1; the D gene is possibly TRBD1 (5 bases). The germline V gene encodes CDR1 SGHRS and CDR2 YFSETQ. The V end lost 7 bases, the J end lost 0 bases, and 16 bases lay between the germline ends. The CDR3 runs to 15 residues. CDR3 DNA sequence: TGCGCCAGCTCTCGGGACGGTAAAATGAACACTGAAGCTTTCTTT. Encoded protein: CASSRDGKMNTEAFF.